This T cell receptor beta chain emerged from a study of blood T cell repertoires in COVID-19 (dated by TCRdb to the early 2020s). Notes on the research overall: Collaborator samples came from the United States, Italy and Spain and covered acute and convalescent phases of COVID-19. The material from the prospective study consisted of cDNA or gDNA derived from T cells, B-cell-depleted T cells, or PBMCs. Deeply sampled blood TCRbeta repertoires from subjects exposed to, actively infected with, or recovered from COVID-19 were included in the dataset. A freely available public database, intended as a resource for researchers studying the immune response to SARS-CoV-2, is where the repertoires were released. Samples came from the ongoing ImmuneRACE study (first 160 participants) plus 1,254 subjects from 6 global collaborators. A de-identified subject ID, COVID-19 status, age in years and sex were almost always included in the sample metadata. Where available, HLA class I and class II types were taken from metadata supplied by the sample provider and were not determined by assay-based typing.

As concerns this clone: The antigen it recognizes is unknown. No base quality information exists; no much larger clone differs at one position.

Here is what the overall study found, with its caveats: How much clinical and demographic metadata was included differed by source and by participant, and the metadata was provided uncurated.

Each collaborating institution followed its own protocols to collect whole blood in K2EDTA tubes. Collaborator samples were shipped for TCRbeta analysis as frozen whole blood, isolated PBMCs, or DNA extracted from either sample type. The immunoSEQ Assay, a bias-controlled multiplex PCR, was used to amplify TCRbeta CDR3 regions from genomic DNA. The paper's processing steps were these. Within the assay, amplification of reference gene primers was used to estimate how many nucleated cells each sample contained. To quantify the absolute abundance of each unique TCRbeta CDR3 rearrangement, sequence reads were collapsed and filtered. For each sample, productive Simpson clonality was calculated as the square root of Simpson's diversity index across productive rearrangements. Imported from immuneACCESS, the table was reduced by TCRdb to in-frame sequences with V and J called. These copies leave out some clones; in studies compared against another copy, an unresolved V gene accounts for under half, and the cause of the remainder is not known. V, J and clone size derive from that table, while D and trimming were established from the DNA sequence. A total of 100,000 to 110,000 clones appear in this sample, 85% to 90% of them only once. The top ten constitute around 5% of the sample.

This clonotype was obtained from a human donor in a cohort sampled during active COVID-19. Sequences were obtained from peripheral blood.

The CDR3 amino acid sequence is: CASNRLSVAPLHF. The DNA sequence is as follows: TGTGCCAGCAACCGTCTCTCAGTGGCACCCCTCCACTTT. The chain is encoded by TRBV2 joined to TRBJ1-6; the D gene cannot be resolved reliably. The germline V gene provides CDR1 SNHLY and CDR2 FYNNEI. The cysteine opens and the phenylalanine closes a CDR3 of 13 amino acids. Only the CDR3 region is kept as DNA, spanning 39 bases read in frame from base 1. The germline ends are 15 bases apart after V is trimmed by 7 bases and J by 11 bases.